This T cell receptor beta chain emerged from a study of Graves' ophthalmopathy and Graves' hyperthyroidism. Trimming cost V 0 bases and J 3 bases, with 9 bases left between them. The CDR3 has 14 residues. In germline, CDR1 is MNHEY, CDR2 SVGEGT. This clonotype occurred many times. RNA served as the template for amplifying TCR beta CDR3 regions. The workflow started with a first-round RT-PCR run with HTBI primers and then moved on to a second-round multiplex PCR. Each CDR3 protein gets one entry after TCRdb re-called the multiplex PCR reads with MiXCR. The table has about 400,000 distinct CDR3 sequences, approximately 15% seen once.

J is TRBJ2-7 and V is TRBV6-2 or TRBV6-3; no clear D. Sequenced input: peripheral blood. This TCR came from a woman aged 18 to 35 with stable Graves' hyperthyroidism. Here the CDR3 reads CASSYSSGHYEQYF. CDR3 in DNA: TGTGCCAGCAGTTACTCGTCAGGTCACTACGAGCAGTACTTC.